The 5 T cell receptor beta chains listed next were all sequenced from one sample in a study of blood T cell repertoires in COVID-19. The protocol was immunoSEQ multiplex PCR, while the TCRdb copy is restricted to in-frame clones and leaves out a portion. The repertoire holds 240,000 or so clones, with 90% as singletons. The source material was PBMCs or T cells enriched from blood (not recorded which). These receptors all come from a man aged 50-59 years who had been exposed to COVID-19.

The sample holds a few counts of this clone. The genes are TRBV21-1 and TRBJ1-4; TRBD1, the table's D call, was not compared with the DNA. TRBV21-1 is a documented pseudogene. The CDR3 loop spans 16 amino acids. For the CDR3, the DNA is TGTGCCAGCAGCAAAGGGGGGTACAGGGCTAATGAAAAACTGTTTTTT. Protein product: CASSKGGYRANEKLFF.

The genes are TRBV4-1 and TRBJ1-1; a weak D match, TRBD1 (5 bases). With 1 base removed from V and 2 bases from J, the gap between germline ends came to 11 bases. The CDR3 extends over 15 amino acids. Germline V gene sequence: CDR1 MGHRA, CDR2 YSYEKL. CDR3 amino acids: CASSQVSRENTEAFF. CDR3 nucleotide sequence: TGCGCCAGCAGCCAAGTCTCCAGGGAAAACACTGAAGCTTTCTTT.

The V call is TRBV2, the J call TRBJ2-5, with D possibly matching TRBD2 (6 bases). CDR1 and CDR2 from the germline V gene are SNHLY and FYNNEI. Trimming pared 3 bases from V and 2 bases from J, leaving 10 bases between. This CDR3 spans 14 amino acids. CDR3: CASSDQGGQETQYF. The CDR3 DNA sequence: TGTGCCAGCAGTGACCAGGGAGGACAAGAGACCCAGTACTTC.

The V call is TRBV5-5, the J call TRBJ2-7; 11 bases agree with TRBD2. The junction had 7 bases not matched to a gene; V was cut back by 4 bases and J by 1 base. The CDR3 runs 16 residues. Germline CDR1 is SGHKS and CDR2 is YYEKEE (reference sequence). The CDR3 spells CASSPRLAGNSYEQYV. The CDR3 DNA is TGTGCCAGCAGCCCCAGACTAGCGGGGAATTCCTACGAGCAGTACGTC.

The chain uses TRBV5-1 and TRBJ2-5, with D possibly being TRBD2 (5 bases). Germline V CDR1 and CDR2: SGHRS, YFSETQ. CDR3 size: 14 residues. The ends were cut back, 5 bases at V and 5 bases at J, with 16 bases in the middle. The DNA of the CDR3 is TGCGCCAGCAGAACTCTCGGACTCGTGGAGACCCAGTACTTC. It yields the protein CASRTLGLVETQYF.